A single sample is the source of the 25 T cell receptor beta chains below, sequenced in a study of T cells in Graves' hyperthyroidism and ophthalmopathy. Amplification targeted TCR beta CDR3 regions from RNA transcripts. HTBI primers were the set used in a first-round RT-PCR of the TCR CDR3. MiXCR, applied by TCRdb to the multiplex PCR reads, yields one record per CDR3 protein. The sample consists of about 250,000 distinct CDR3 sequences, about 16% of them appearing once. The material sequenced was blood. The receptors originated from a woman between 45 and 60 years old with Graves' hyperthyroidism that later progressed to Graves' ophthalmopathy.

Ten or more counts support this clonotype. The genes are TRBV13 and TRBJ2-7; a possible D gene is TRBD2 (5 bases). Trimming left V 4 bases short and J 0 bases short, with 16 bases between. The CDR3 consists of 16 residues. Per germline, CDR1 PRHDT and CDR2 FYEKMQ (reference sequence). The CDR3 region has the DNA TGTGCCAGCAGCTCGAATGATCGTAGCGCCTCCTACGAGCAGTACTTC. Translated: CASSSNDRSASYEQYF.

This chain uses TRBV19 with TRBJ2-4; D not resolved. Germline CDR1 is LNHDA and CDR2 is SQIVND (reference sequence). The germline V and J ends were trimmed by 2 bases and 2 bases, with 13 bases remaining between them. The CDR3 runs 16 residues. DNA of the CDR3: TGTGCCAGTAGTATAATTGCCCTAAATTCCAAAAACATTCAGTACTTC. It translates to CASSIIALNSKNIQYF.

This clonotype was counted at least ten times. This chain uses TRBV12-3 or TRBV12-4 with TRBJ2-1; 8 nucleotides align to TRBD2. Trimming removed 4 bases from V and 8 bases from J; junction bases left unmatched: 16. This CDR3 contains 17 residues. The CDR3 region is CASSSLGGKRESYEQFF. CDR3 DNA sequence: TGTGCCAGCAGTTCCCTCGGAGGCAAGCGGGAGAGTTATGAGCAGTTCTTC.

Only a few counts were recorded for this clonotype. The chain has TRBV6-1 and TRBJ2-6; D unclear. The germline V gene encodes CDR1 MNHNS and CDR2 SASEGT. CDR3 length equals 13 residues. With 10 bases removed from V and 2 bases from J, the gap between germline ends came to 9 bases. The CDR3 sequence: CATGTPGANVLTF. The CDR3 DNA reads TGTGCCACCGGAACCCCTGGGGCCAACGTCCTGACTTTC.

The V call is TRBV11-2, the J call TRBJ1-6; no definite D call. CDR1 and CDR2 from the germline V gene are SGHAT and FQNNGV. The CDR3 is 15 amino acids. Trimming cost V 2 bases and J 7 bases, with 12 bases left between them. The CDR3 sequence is CASSLQRPDNSPLHF. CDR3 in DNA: TGTGCCAGCAGCTTACAAAGGCCTGACAATTCACCCCTCCACTTT.

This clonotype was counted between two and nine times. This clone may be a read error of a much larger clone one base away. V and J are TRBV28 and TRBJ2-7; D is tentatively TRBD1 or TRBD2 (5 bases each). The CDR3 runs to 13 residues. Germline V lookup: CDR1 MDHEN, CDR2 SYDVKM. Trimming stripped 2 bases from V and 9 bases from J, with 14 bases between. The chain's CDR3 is CASSLSRGAGQYF. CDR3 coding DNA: TGTGCCAGCAGTTTAAGCCGGGGCGCCGGGCAGTACTTC.

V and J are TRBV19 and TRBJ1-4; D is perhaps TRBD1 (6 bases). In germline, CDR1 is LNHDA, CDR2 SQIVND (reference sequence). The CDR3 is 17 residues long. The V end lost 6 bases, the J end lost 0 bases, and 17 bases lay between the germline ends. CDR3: CASSNNRDIATNEKLFF. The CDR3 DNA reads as TGTGCCAGTAGCAATAATAGGGACATCGCAACTAATGAAAAACTGTTTTTT.

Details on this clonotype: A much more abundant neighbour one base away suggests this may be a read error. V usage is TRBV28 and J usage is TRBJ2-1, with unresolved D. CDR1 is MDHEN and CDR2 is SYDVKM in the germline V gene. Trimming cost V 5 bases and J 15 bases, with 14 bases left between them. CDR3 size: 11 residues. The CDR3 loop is CASSRRFTSFF. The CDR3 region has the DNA TGTGCCAGCAGTCGAAGATTTACATCGTTCTTC.

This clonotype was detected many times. The CDR3 is CASSLAGPDYEQYF. The CDR3, as DNA: TGTGCCAGCAGTTTAGCCGGTCCCGACTACGAGCAGTACTTC. The chain carries TRBV28 and TRBJ2-7; D unclear. Per the germline V gene, CDR1 is MDHEN and CDR2 is SYDVKM. Trimming removed 2 bases from V and 3 bases from J, with 11 bases in between. The CDR3 has 14 amino acids.

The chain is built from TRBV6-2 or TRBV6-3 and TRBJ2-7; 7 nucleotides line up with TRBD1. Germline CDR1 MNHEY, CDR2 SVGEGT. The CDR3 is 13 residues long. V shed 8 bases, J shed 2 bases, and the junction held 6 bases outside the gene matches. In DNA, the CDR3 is TGTGCCAGCGGGTACGGGACAGCCTACGAGCAGTACTTC. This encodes CASGYGTAYEQYF.

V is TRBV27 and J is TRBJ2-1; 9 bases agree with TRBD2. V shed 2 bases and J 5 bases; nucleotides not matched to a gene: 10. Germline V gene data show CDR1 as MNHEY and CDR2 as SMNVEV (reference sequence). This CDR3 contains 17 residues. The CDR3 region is CASSLKEWTSENNEQFF. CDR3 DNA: TGTGCCAGCAGTTTAAAAGAATGGACTAGCGAGAACAATGAGCAGTTCTTC.

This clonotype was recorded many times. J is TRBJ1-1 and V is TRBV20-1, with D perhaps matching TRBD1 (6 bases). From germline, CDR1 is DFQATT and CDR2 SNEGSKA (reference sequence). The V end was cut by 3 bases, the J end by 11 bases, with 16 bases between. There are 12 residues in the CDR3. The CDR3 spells CSARDVGQFAFF. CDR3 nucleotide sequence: TGCAGTGCTAGGGACGTAGGACAGTTTGCTTTCTTT.

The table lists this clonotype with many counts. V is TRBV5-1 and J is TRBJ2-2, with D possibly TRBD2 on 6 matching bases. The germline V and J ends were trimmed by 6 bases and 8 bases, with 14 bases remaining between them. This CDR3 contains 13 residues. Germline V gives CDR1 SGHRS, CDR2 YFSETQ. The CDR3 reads CASNPGGEGELFF. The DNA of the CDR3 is TGCGCCAGCAACCCCGGGGGAGAGGGGGAGCTGTTTTTT.

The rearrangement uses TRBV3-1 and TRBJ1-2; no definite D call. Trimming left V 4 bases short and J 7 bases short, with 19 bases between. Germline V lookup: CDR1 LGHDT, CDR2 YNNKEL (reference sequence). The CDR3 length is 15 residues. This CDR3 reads CASSPPGTRHSGYTF. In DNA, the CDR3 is TGTGCCAGCAGCCCCCCAGGCACGAGACACTCTGGCTACACCTTC.

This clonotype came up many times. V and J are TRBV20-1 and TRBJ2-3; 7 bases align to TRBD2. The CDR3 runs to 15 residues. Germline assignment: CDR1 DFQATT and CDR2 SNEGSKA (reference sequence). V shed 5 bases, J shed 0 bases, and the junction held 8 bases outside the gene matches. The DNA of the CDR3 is TGCAGTGCTCCGGCCCGGGGAGGGAGCACAGATACGCAGTATTTT. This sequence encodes CSAPARGGSTDTQYF.

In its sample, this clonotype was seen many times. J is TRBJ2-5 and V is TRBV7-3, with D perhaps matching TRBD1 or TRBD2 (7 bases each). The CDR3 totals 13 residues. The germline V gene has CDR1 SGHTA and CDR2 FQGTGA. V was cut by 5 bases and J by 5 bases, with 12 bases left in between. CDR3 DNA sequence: TGTGCCAGCAGCCAGGGGGGGGCGGAGACCCAGTACTTC. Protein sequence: CASSQGGAETQYF.

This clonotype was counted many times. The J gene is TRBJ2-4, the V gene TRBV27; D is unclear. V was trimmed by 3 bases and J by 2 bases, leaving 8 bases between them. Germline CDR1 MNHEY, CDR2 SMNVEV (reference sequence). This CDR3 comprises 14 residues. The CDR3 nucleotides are TGTGCCAGCAGTTTGTCTGGGTCCAAAAACATTCAGTACTTC. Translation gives CASSLSGSKNIQYF.

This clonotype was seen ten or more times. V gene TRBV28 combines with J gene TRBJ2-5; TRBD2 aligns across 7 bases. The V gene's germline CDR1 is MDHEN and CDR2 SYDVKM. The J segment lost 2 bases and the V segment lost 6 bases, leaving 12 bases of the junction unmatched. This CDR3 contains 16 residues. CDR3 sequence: CASSARGRVMQETQYF. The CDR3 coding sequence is TGTGCCAGCAGCGCGCGGGGGAGGGTAATGCAAGAGACCCAGTACTTC.

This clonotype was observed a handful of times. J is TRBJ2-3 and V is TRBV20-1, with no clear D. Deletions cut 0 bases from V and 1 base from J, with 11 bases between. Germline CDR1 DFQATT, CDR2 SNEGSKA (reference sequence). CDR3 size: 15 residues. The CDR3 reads CSAREVGFGTDTQYF. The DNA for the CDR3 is TGCAGTGCTAGAGAAGTAGGGTTTGGCACAGATACGCAGTATTTT.

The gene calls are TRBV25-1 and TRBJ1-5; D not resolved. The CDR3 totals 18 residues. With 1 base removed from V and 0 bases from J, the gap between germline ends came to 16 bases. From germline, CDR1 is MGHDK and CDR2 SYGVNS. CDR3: CASSESGLGSTSNQPQHF. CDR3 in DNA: TGTGCCAGCAGTGAATCGGGGTTGGGCAGTACTAGCAATCAGCCCCAGCATTTT. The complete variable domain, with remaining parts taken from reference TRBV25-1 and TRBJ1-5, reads EADIYQTPRYLVIGTGKKITLECSQTMGHDKMYWYQQDPGMELHLIHYSYGVNSTEKGDLSSESTVSRIRTEHFPLTLESARPSHTSQYLCASSESGLGSTSNQPQHFGDGTRLSIL.

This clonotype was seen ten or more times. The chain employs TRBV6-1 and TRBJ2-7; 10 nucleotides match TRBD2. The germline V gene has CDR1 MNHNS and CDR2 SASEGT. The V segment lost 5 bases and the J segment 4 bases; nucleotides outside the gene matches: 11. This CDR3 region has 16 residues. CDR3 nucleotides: TGTGCCAGCAGTTACGGACTAGCGGAGGTGGAGTACGAGCAGTACTTC. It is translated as CASSYGLAEVEYEQYF.

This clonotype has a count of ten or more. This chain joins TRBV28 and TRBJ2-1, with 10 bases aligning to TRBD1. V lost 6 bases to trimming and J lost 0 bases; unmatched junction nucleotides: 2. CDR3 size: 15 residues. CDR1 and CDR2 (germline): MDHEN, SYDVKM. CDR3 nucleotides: TGTGCCAGCAGCTGGACAGGGGGCTCCTACAATGAGCAGTTCTTC. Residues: CASSWTGGSYNEQFF.

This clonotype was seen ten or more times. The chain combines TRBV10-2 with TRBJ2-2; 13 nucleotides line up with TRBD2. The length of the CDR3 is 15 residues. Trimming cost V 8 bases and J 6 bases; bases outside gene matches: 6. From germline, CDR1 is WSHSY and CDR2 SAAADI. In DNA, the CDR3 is TGCGCCAGCCGGACTAGCGGGAGTATGTCCGGGGAGCTGTTTTTT. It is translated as CASRTSGSMSGELFF.

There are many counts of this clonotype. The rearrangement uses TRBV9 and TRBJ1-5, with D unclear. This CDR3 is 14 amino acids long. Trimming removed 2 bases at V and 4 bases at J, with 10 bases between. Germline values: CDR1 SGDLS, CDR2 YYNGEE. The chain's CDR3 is CASSVNSVNQPQHF. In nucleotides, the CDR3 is TGTGCCAGCAGCGTTAACAGCGTAAATCAGCCCCAGCATTTT.

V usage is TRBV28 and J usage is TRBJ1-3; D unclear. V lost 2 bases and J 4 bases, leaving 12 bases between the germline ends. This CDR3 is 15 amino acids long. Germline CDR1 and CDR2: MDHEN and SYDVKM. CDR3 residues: CASSLLSSIGNTIYF. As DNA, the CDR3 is TGTGCCAGCAGTTTACTCAGCTCCATCGGAAACACCATATATTTT.